This T cell receptor (beta chain) was identified in a study of CD8+ T cells in alopecia areata. On this clone itself: Its target is not known.

Trimming took 1 base from V and 6 from J, leaving 12 bases between them. Per the germline V gene, CDR1 is SGDLS and CDR2 is YYNGEE. The CDR3 runs to 14 residues. Stated treatment: oral pan-JAK inhibitor, 5-10 mg twice daily. A FACSAria was used to sort CD4+ and CD8+ T cells. These cells came from PBMCs. Study-level findings and limits: Lesional tissue from the scalp (especially in alopecia totalis/universalis) showed higher clonality than normal scalp. Persistence of many expanded lesional clones was seen in scalp and blood during tofacitinib.

Once RNA had been extracted, it was reverse transcribed into cDNA to act as the sequencing template. The assay was immunoSEQ multiplex PCR, and TCRdb's table has in-frame clones only and misses some. The profile shows about 190,000 clones, roughly three fifths of them singletons. This TCR derives from a human donor with alopecia areata. V gene TRBV9 combines with J gene TRBJ2-3, with no clear D. Sequenced here: CD4+ T cells sorted from blood, sampled at week 4, from a patient treated with tofacitinib. CDR3 DNA: TGTGCCAGCAGCGTAAGATCCCTAGTGGATACGCAGTATTTT. Translated: CASSVRSLVDTQYF.